Listed below are T cell receptor beta chains from one sample, sequenced in a study of shared clonotypes between healthy human individuals. Profiling relied on immunoSEQ multiplex PCR, and the TCRdb table lists in-frame clones only, not all of them. The sample includes 950,000 to 1,300,000 clones, approximately 68% of them seen just once. The sample comprised memory CD4+ T cells sorted from blood. Receptors were obtained from a man between 18 and 35 years old in good health. Both conserved end residues are part of each CDR3. Fields, in order: V gene, CDR3 length, J gene, D gene, clone size, CDR3 protein, CDR3 DNA. The D gene is left open where the match is weak. Not every row has a clone size; where given, it reads once, few, many or a size class.

TRBV9,13,TRBJ2-7,-,-,CASSEQEGTQQYF,TGTGCCAGCAGCGAACAGGAGGGTACCCAGCAGTACTTC
TRBV15,18,TRBJ2-1,-,-,CATSSLALGESSYNEQFF,TGTGCCACCAGCAGCTTGGCGTTGGGCGAGAGCTCCTACAATGAGCAGTTCTTC
TRBV11-2,14,TRBJ2-2,-,few,CASSRFLGAGELFF,TGTGCCAGCAGCCGATTTTTAGGTGCCGGGGAGCTGTTTTTT
TRBV19,15,TRBJ2-1,-,-,CASSIEGAAYNEQFF,TGTGCCAGTAGTATAGAAGGAGCGGCCTACAATGAGCAGTTCTTC
TRBV7-2,12,TRBJ2-7,-,-,CASSPSNAGQYF,TGTGCCAGCAGCCCCTCGAATGCGGGGCAGTACTTC
TRBV6-5,14,TRBJ1-1,-,-,CASREQERVTEAFF,TGTGCCAGCAGGGAACAGGAGAGGGTCACTGAAGCTTTCTTT
TRBV27,17,TRBJ2-5,TRBD2,-,CASSPKVSGRARKTQYF,TGTGCCAGCTCCCCAAAGGTTAGCGGGAGGGCCCGGAAGACCCAGTACTTC
TRBV6-5,15,TRBJ1-6,-,-,CASRPTGSYNSPLHF,TGTGCCAGCAGACCGACCGGCTCCTATAATTCACCCCTCCACTTT
TRBV11-3,16,TRBJ2-3,TRBD1,-,CASSFSRDRGSDTQYF,TGTGCCAGCAGCTTTTCGCGGGACAGGGGCTCGGATACGCAGTATTTT
TRBV18,16,TRBJ1-3,-,-,CASSQQQGNAGNTIYF,TGTGCCAGCTCGCAACAACAGGGAAATGCTGGAAACACCATATATTTT
TRBV19,13,TRBJ2-5,-,-,CASGTVGVETQYF,TGTGCCAGTGGGACGGTTGGGGTAGAGACCCAGTACTTC
TRBV6-1,13,TRBJ1-1,-,-,CASKPGRDTEAFF,TGTGCCAGCAAACCCGGGAGGGACACTGAAGCTTTCTTT
TRBV4-3,16,TRBJ2-1,TRBD2,once,CASSQDGGRLGNEQFF,TGCGCCAGCAGCCAAGACGGCGGGAGGCTGGGCAATGAGCAGTTCTTC
TRBV5-8,15,TRBJ2-1,TRBD1,few,CASSEGDRVYNEQFF,TGTGCCAGCAGCGAGGGGGACAGAGTTTACAATGAGCAGTTCTTC
TRBV5-6,15,TRBJ1-4,-,-,CASSFSTPGGEKLFF,TGTGCCAGCAGCTTCTCGACACCGGGGGGTGAAAAACTGTTTTTT
TRBV18,15,TRBJ2-1,TRBD1,-,CASSPTGQGGNEQFF,TGTGCCAGCTCACCAACGGGACAGGGAGGGAATGAGCAGTTCTTC
TRBV27,15,TRBJ2-7,-,few,CASTPRLDGSYEQYF,TGTGCCAGCACCCCAAGATTAGACGGCTCCTACGAGCAGTACTTC
TRBV5-1,15,TRBJ2-1,-,-,CASSLRIPGYNEQFF,TGCGCCAGCAGCTTAAGGATCCCTGGCTACAATGAGCAGTTCTTC
TRBV12-2,16,TRBJ2-5,-,-,CASRSDRGGEGETQYF,TGTGCAAGTCGCTCCGACCGAGGCGGGGAAGGGGAGACCCAGTACTTC
TRBV6-6,14,TRBJ2-7,-,-,CASTLRWQSYEQYF,TGTGCCAGCACCCTCAGGTGGCAGAGCTACGAGCAGTACTTC
TRBV5-1,13,TRBJ2-7,-,few,CASSRQASYEQYF,TGCGCCAGCAGTAGACAGGCCTCCTACGAGCAGTACTTC
TRBV10-1,13,TRBJ2-5,-,-,CASSRTVQETQYF,TGCGCCAGCAGTCGAACTGTCCAAGAGACCCAGTACTTC
TRBV7-6,15,TRBJ2-5,-,-,CASSLDRGRQETQYF,TGTGCCAGCAGCTTAGATCGGGGAAGACAAGAGACCCAGTACTTC
TRBV6-5,14,TRBJ2-7,TRBD2,-,CASTPGAGAYEQYF,TGTGCCAGCACCCCTGGGGCGGGGGCCTACGAGCAGTACTTC
TRBV28,15,TRBJ2-3,TRBD2,-,CASRSGTTSTDTQYF,TGTGCCAGCAGAAGCGGGACTACAAGCACAGATACGCAGTATTTT
TRBV7-9,14,TRBJ2-1,TRBD2,-,CASSLSGGDGEQFF,TGTGCCAGCAGCTTAAGCGGGGGGGATGGAGAGCAGTTCTTC
TRBV28,15,TRBJ1-1,-,-,CASSLWGGSNTEAFF,TGTGCCAGCAGTTTATGGGGAGGTTCGAACACTGAAGCTTTCTTT
TRBV9,13,TRBJ2-3,-,few,CASSVRMADTQYF,TGTGCCAGCAGCGTCCGAATGGCCGATACGCAGTATTTT
TRBV6-1,17,TRBJ2-1,TRBD2,few,CASSEPAGGTSYNEQFF,TGTGCCAGCAGTGAACCAGCGGGAGGGACCTCCTACAATGAGCAGTTCTTC
TRBV5-5,15,TRBJ2-1,TRBD2,-,CASSPSLAGADEQFF,TGTGCCAGCAGTCCATCGCTAGCGGGAGCTGATGAGCAGTTCTTC
TRBV4-1,17,TRBJ2-3,-,once,CASSQGGARTSTDTQYF,TGCGCCAGCAGCCAAGGGGGGGCTAGGACTAGCACAGATACGCAGTATTTT
TRBV2,14,TRBJ2-3,-,-,CASSGQGRADTQYF,TGTGCCAGCAGTGGGCAGGGGCGGGCAGATACGCAGTATTTT
TRBV9,13,TRBJ1-5,-,-,CASSSGGKQPQHF,TGTGCCAGCAGCTCAGGAGGGAAGCAGCCCCAGCATTTT
TRBV10-3,14,TRBJ2-7,TRBD2,-,CAIKRDRSSYEQYF,TGTGCCATCAAGCGGGACCGCTCCTCCTACGAGCAGTACTTC
TRBV7-9,15,TRBJ1-6,-,many,CASNNDRIYNSPLHF,TGTGCCAGCAACAACGACAGGATCTATAATTCACCCCTCCACTTT
TRBV25-1,16,TRBJ1-4,TRBD1,once,CASSPTSGGSGEKLFF,TGTGCCAGCAGTCCCACTTCAGGGGGCTCAGGTGAAAAACTGTTTTTT
TRBV7-2,13,TRBJ2-2,-,many,CASSSTGSGELFF,TGTGCCAGCAGCTCAACAGGGTCCGGGGAGCTGTTTTTT
TRBV7-2,15,TRBJ2-7,TRBD2,-,CASSLGLAGSYEQYF,TGTGCCAGCAGCTTGGGACTAGCGGGGAGCTACGAGCAGTACTTC
TRBV28,14,TRBJ1-2,-,few,CASSLRPSGAGYTF,TGTGCCAGCAGCCTTCGGCCCTCAGGGGCCGGCTACACCTTC
TRBV19,17,TRBJ1-6,TRBD1,few,CASSTLRQGAFRSPLHF,TGTGCCAGTAGTACTCTTCGACAGGGGGCATTTCGTTCACCCCTCCACTTT
TRBV11-1,14,TRBJ2-7,-,-,CASSLSGLLHEQYF,TGTGCCAGCAGCTTATCAGGGCTTTTGCACGAGCAGTACTTC
TRBV15,12,TRBJ1-2,-,-,CATSREGASYTF,TGTGCCACCAGCAGAGAAGGCGCGAGCTACACCTTC
TRBV7-9,14,TRBJ2-3,TRBD1,-,CASSSGTGSDTQYF,TGTGCCAGCAGCTCCGGGACAGGGTCAGATACGCAGTATTTT